These 7 T cell receptor beta chains originate from one sample sequenced in a study of cytomegalovirus exposure and HLA in healthy donors. PCR used 60 Vbeta primers and 13 Jbeta primers. Data came from immunoSEQ multiplex PCR; TCRdb stores just in-frame clones and leaves some out. The data show about 200,000 clones, about 74% seen once. What was sequenced was PBMCs. All receptors derive from a man between 35 and 55 years old in good health and CMV-seronegative.

The genes are TRBV5-4 and TRBJ2-3; TRBD2 aligns across 9 bases. The CDR3 spans 14 residues. V lost 4 bases and J lost 4; bases outside the gene matches: 4. Germline CDR1 SGHNT, CDR2 YYREEE (reference sequence). CDR3 in amino acids: CASSLRTSADTQYF. The DNA of the CDR3 is TGTGCCAGCAGCCTAAGGACTAGCGCAGATACGCAGTATTTT.

The chain couples TRBV2 to TRBJ1-2; D is ambiguous. V gave up 6 bases and J gave up 4 bases, with 6 bases separating them. This CDR3 is 11 amino acids long. The germline gives CDR1 SNHLY, CDR2 FYNNEI. The CDR3: CASSPSYGYTF. CDR3 DNA: TGTGCCAGCAGCCCGTCCTATGGCTACACCTTC.

This sequence joins TRBV2 and TRBJ1-2; D uncertain. CDR3 length equals 11 residues. Germline assignment: CDR1 SNHLY and CDR2 FYNNEI. V lost 0 bases and J lost 8, with 4 bases in between. The DNA for the CDR3 is TGTGCCAGCAGTGAAGCTGGCGGCTACACCTTC. Protein: CASSEAGGYTF.

The chain uses TRBV27 and TRBJ2-3; 7 nucleotides agree with TRBD1. The CDR3 extends over 14 amino acids. Per the germline V gene, CDR1 is MNHEY and CDR2 is SMNVEV (reference sequence). V shed 6 bases, J shed 6 bases, and the junction held 9 bases outside the gene matches. Here the CDR3 DNA reads TGTGCCAGCAGCCAAGACAGGGTCTCGGATACGCAGTATTTT. The encoded protein is CASSQDRVSDTQYF.

This clone was counted between two and nine times. The chain is built from TRBV5-1 and TRBJ2-3, with D perhaps matching TRBD1 (6 bases). V shed 2 bases and J shed 3 bases, with 13 bases lying between them. Germline V gene lookup returns CDR1 SGHRS and CDR2 YFSETQ. The CDR3 has 15 residues. DNA of the CDR3: TGCGCCAGCAGCTTAGAGGACAGTCAGACAGATACGCAGTATTTT. This encodes CASSLEDSQTDTQYF.

This sequence joins TRBV7-6 and TRBJ2-1, with 7 nucleotides matching TRBD2. Germline V gene lookup returns CDR1 SGHVS and CDR2 FNYEAQ. The J segment lost 8 bases and the V segment lost 5 bases, leaving 9 bases of the junction unmatched. CDR3 size: 14 residues. CDR3 DNA sequence: TGTGCCAGCAGCCCCCCGCGGGAGAGCCATGAGCAGTTCTTC. Protein sequence: CASSPPRESHEQFF.

The chain has TRBV5-1 and TRBJ2-3, with 9 positions matching TRBD1. Germline trimming cut 0 bases from V and 3 bases from J; bases unmatched to any gene: 5. Germline CDR1 and CDR2: SGHRS and YFSETQ. This CDR3 is 16 amino acids long. The CDR3 bases are TGCGCCAGCAGCTTGGCCGGGACAGGGAAGACAGATACGCAGTATTTT. Protein: CASSLAGTGKTDTQYF. Full variable domain (rest looked up from reference TRBV5-1 and TRBJ2-3): KAGVTQTPRYLIKTRGQQVTLSCSPISGHRSVSWYQQTPGQGLQFLFEYFSETQRNKGNFPGRFSGRQFSNSRSEMNVSTLELGDSALYLCASSLAGTGKTDTQYFGPGTRLTVL.